The entry that follows covers one T cell receptor (beta chain) sequence. The sample originates from a study of blood T cell repertoires in COVID-19. Study at large: The study drew acute and convalescent COVID-19 samples from the United States, Italy and Spain. PBMCs, B-cell-depleted T cells, or T cells provided the cDNA or gDNA that made up the material.

Looked up from germline, CDR1 is MNHEY and CDR2 is SMNVEV (reference sequence). The CDR3 spans 16 residues. The V segment lost 0 bases and the J segment 2 bases; nucleotides outside the gene matches: 4. The Seattle patients joined while their infection was active and were tracked longitudinally afterward. Assay used: immunoSEQ multiplex PCR; TCRdb lists only in-frame clones, some missing. The table includes under 250,000 clones, approximately 85% detected once. This rearrangement joins TRBV27 to TRBJ1-1; 9 positions match TRBD1. Sequencing input: peripheral blood. This TCR was recovered from a man aged 45 to 65 with COVID-19, enrolled during active disease. CDR3 sequence (DNA): TGTGCCAGCAGTTTATCGGGACAGGGCGTTAACACTGAAGCTTTCTTT. This encodes CASSLSGQGVNTEAFF.